The 21 T cell receptor beta chains reported below all come from one sample, sequenced in a study of T cell responses to AZD1222 COVID-19 vaccine. The table came from immunoSEQ multiplex PCR; TCRdb's copy has only in-frame clones and leaves some out. The sample records 58,000 or so clones, 86% being singletons. Source: peripheral blood, taken 28 days after the second AZD1222 dose. The receptors here all came from an adult who received the AZD1222 COVID-19 vaccine.

In this sample, this clone turned up once. V usage is TRBV28 and J usage is TRBJ2-7; possibly TRBD1 for D (6 bases). CDR3 length equals 15 residues. The V and J ends lost 6 bases and 4 bases respectively, with 19 bases between them. Germline V lookup: CDR1 MDHEN, CDR2 SYDVKM. CDR3 amino acids: CASRYPGQSIYEQYF. DNA for the CDR3: TGTGCCAGCAGGTATCCGGGACAATCCATATACGAGCAGTACTTC.

This chain joins TRBV11-2 and TRBJ2-1, with D perhaps matching TRBD1 or TRBD2 (5 bases each). Trimming left V 6 bases short and J 8 bases short, with 8 bases between. In germline, CDR1 is SGHAT, CDR2 FQNNGV. The CDR3 runs to 11 residues. CDR3 nucleotides: TGTGCCAGCAGTAGAGGGGATGAGCAGTTCTTC. Translation: CASSRGDEQFF.

A single count supports this clone. The chain combines TRBV7-2 with TRBJ2-2; D unclear. V lost 5 bases, J lost 6 bases, and 4 bases lay in between. The CDR3 covers 11 residues. Germline V CDR1 and CDR2: SGHTA, FQGNSA. The CDR3 nucleotides are TGTGCCAGCAGCCCATCCGGGGAGCTGTTTTTT. Protein product: CASSPSGELFF.

A word on this clone: Relative to the germline gene, one junction end is altered; a read error may explain this. The rearrangement uses TRBV10-3 and TRBJ2-1, with D possibly being TRBD1 (6 bases). This CDR3 region has 13 residues. From germline, CDR1 is ENHRY and CDR2 SYGVKD. The CDR3 spells CAISELTGTRKVF. CDR3 sequence (DNA): TGTGCCATCAGTGAGTTAACCGGGACAAGAAAGGTCTTC.

The chain couples TRBV19 to TRBJ2-3; D possibly corresponds to TRBD2 (6 bases). The germline V gene has CDR1 LNHDA and CDR2 SQIVND (reference sequence). The CDR3 loop spans 14 amino acids. V lost 6 bases, J lost 0 bases, and 10 bases lay in between. CDR3 bases: TGTGCCAGTAGATCCGGGAGAAGCACAGATACGCAGTATTTT. Its translation is CASRSGRSTDTQYF.

V and J are TRBV6-5 and TRBJ2-7; D is ambiguous. CDR1 is MNHEY, CDR2 SVGAGI, per germline. The CDR3 consists of 15 residues. Trimming took 2 bases from V and 1 from J, leaving 12 bases between them. DNA for the CDR3: TGTGCCAGCAGTTACGAGACAAAGCAATCCTACGAGCAGTACTTC. It specifies CASSYETKQSYEQYF.

CDR3 protein: CASSQSSGVVNEQFF. The CDR3 DNA reads TGTGCCAGCAGCCAAAGTAGCGGGGTAGTCAATGAGCAGTTCTTC. The chain carries TRBV3-1 (or the pseudogene TRBV3-2) and TRBJ2-1; 8 bases fit TRBD2. This CDR3 contains 15 residues. Germline V lookup: CDR1 LGHDT, CDR2 YNNKEL (reference sequence). Unmatched junction bases numbered 6, after V lost 2 bases and J lost 6 bases.

The chain joins TRBV28 to TRBJ2-1; unclear D gene. This CDR3 is 12 amino acids long. Germline V gene data show CDR1 as MDHEN and CDR2 as SYDVKM. Trimming cost V 6 bases and J 10 bases, with 13 bases left between them. CDR3 region: CASSPGPWEQFF. The DNA of the CDR3 is TGTGCCAGCAGCCCCGGGCCTTGGGAGCAGTTCTTC.

The chain carries TRBV19 and TRBJ2-3; the D gene is possibly TRBD2 (5 bases). CDR3 length equals 13 residues. Per germline, CDR1 LNHDA and CDR2 SQIVND (reference sequence). Deletions cut 5 bases from V and 1 base from J, with 7 bases between. Written as DNA, the CDR3 is TGTGCCAGTAGTCCGAGGGGCACAGATACGCAGTATTTT. This gives the protein CASSPRGTDTQYF.

The rearrangement links TRBV7-9 to TRBJ1-5, with D possibly TRBD1 on 6 matching bases. Germline V gene data show CDR1 as SEHNR and CDR2 as FQNEAQ (reference sequence). V lost 1 base and J lost 5, with 12 bases in between. The CDR3 is made up of 15 amino acids. CDR3 in DNA: TGTGCCAGCAGCTTAGTAGGGGGAAGGGATCAGCCCCAGCATTTT. Translating it yields CASSLVGGRDQPQHF.

This rearrangement joins TRBV5-6 to TRBJ1-2; 8 positions agree with TRBD1. The V and J ends lost 1 base and 2 bases, in that order; junction bases with no gene match: 4. CDR3 size: 15 residues. Germline-derived CDR1 and CDR2 are SGHDT and YYEEEE. The CDR3 region has the DNA TGTGCCAGCAGCTTGTTGACAGGGGTGAACTATGGCTACACCTTC. Protein sequence: CASSLLTGVNYGYTF.

CDR3 in amino acids: CSVEVPAQVETQYF. CDR3 coding DNA: TGCAGCGTTGAAGTCCCGGCGCAAGTTGAGACCCAGTACTTC. The chain employs TRBV29-1 and TRBJ2-5; the D is unclear. V was trimmed by 1 base and J by 5 bases, leaving 14 bases between them. The CDR3 sequence is 14 residues long. Germline V gene sequence: CDR1 SQVTM, CDR2 ANQGSEA.

The chain uses TRBV24-1 and TRBJ2-2, with 7 bases identical to TRBD2. V was clipped by 1 base and J by 6 bases; unmatched bases: 7. This CDR3 region has 16 residues. CDR1 is KGHDR, CDR2 SFDVKD, per germline. CDR3 DNA sequence: TGTGCCACCAGTGATTTCAAGAGCGGGACTGCCGGGGAGCTGTTTTTT. Translation: CATSDFKSGTAGELFF.

J is TRBJ1-5 and V is TRBV2; D possibly corresponds to TRBD1 (6 bases). The CDR3 runs 15 residues. V was cut by 6 bases and J by 3 bases, with 15 bases left in between. Germline assignment: CDR1 SNHLY and CDR2 FYNNEI. This CDR3 is CASSDRTGYNQPQHF. The CDR3 DNA sequence: TGTGCCAGCAGCGACCGTACAGGGTACAATCAGCCCCAGCATTTT.

The rearrangement joins TRBV6-6 to TRBJ2-1; the match to TRBD1 covers 9 bases. V shed 5 bases, J shed 6 bases, and the junction held 11 bases outside the gene matches. From germline, CDR1 is MNHNY and CDR2 SVGAGI (reference sequence). CDR3 length equals 16 residues. The CDR3 region has the DNA TGTGCCAGCAGTCCCATTGGGACAGGGCAACGCAATGAGCAGTTCTTC. Protein product: CASSPIGTGQRNEQFF.

The CDR3 DNA reads TGTGCCAGCAGCCAATACGGGGGATCGACAGAGACCCAGTACTTC. It translates to CASSQYGGSTETQYF. This chain connects TRBV4-2 to TRBJ2-5; D is perhaps TRBD2 (6 bases). Per germline, CDR1 LGHNA and CDR2 YNFKEQ. V was cut by 2 bases and J by 4 bases, with 14 bases left in between. This CDR3 is built from 15 residues.

The rearrangement uses TRBV11-1 and TRBJ2-1; D is perhaps TRBD1 or TRBD2 (5 bases each). The germline V and J ends were trimmed by 0 bases and 4 bases, with 13 bases remaining between them. The CDR3 loop spans 16 amino acids. Per germline, CDR1 SGHAT and CDR2 FQDESV (reference sequence). CDR3 in DNA: TGTGCCAGCAGCTTAGCGCAATCAGGGAGTTACAATGAGCAGTTCTTC. Residues: CASSLAQSGSYNEQFF. Together with reference TRBV11-1 and TRBJ2-1, the CDR3 gives the full variable domain: EAEVAQSPRYKITEKSQAVAFWCDPISGHATLYWYRQILGQGPELLVQFQDESVVDDSQLPKDRFSAERLKGVDSTLKIQPAELGDSAMYLCASSLAQSGSYNEQFFGPGTRLTVL.

This clone was seen once. The chain carries TRBV7-2 and TRBJ2-7; 9 bases align to TRBD2. CDR3 length: 14 residues. CDR1 and CDR2 from the germline V gene are SGHTA and FQGNSA. J gave up 2 bases and V 7 bases, and 6 bases lay outside the gene matches. The CDR3 here is CASNLAGFTYEQYF. In DNA, the CDR3 is TGTGCCAGCAACCTAGCGGGATTCACCTACGAGCAGTACTTC.

The chain has TRBV28 and TRBJ2-7; D is possibly TRBD1 (6 bases). This CDR3 comprises 13 residues. Trimming shortened V by 8 bases and J by 3 bases, and 14 bases separated the two germline ends. Germline V gene sequence: CDR1 MDHEN, CDR2 SYDVKM. CDR3 bases: TGTGCCAGCCACCGACAGGTTAGCTACGAGCAGTACTTC. Translating it yields CASHRQVSYEQYF.

The chain uses TRBV10-3 and TRBJ2-2; D is uncertain. The CDR3 extends over 15 amino acids. Trimming took 0 bases from V and 4 from J, leaving 9 bases between them. The germline CDR1 and CDR2 sequences are ENHRY and SYGVKD. The CDR3 nucleotides are TGTGCCATCAGTGAGTCAACAGCCAGCACCGGGGAGCTGTTTTTT. Protein product: CAISESTASTGELFF.

The chain joins TRBV10-3 to TRBJ1-1; 8 nucleotides match TRBD1. J gave up 0 bases and V 6 bases, and 6 bases lay outside the gene matches. Germline CDR1 ENHRY, CDR2 SYGVKD. This CDR3 contains 15 residues. CDR3 nucleotides: TGTGCCATCAGACCCCGACAGGGGATGAACACTGAAGCTTTCTTT. Translated: CAIRPRQGMNTEAFF.